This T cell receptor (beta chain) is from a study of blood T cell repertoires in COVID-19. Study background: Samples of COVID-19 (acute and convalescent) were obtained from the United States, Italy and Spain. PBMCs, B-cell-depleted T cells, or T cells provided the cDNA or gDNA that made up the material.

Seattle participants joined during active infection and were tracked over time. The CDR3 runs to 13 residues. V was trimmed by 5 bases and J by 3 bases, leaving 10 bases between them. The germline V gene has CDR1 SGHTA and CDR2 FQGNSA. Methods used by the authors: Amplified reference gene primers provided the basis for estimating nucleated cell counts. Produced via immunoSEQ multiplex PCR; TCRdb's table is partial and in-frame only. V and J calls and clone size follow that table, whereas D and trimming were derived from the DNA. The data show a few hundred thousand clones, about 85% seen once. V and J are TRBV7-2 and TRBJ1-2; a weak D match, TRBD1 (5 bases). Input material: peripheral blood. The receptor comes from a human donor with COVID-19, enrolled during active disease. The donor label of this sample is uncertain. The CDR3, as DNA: TGTGCCAGCAGCCCCGGGGGGGACTATGGCTACACCTTC. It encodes CASSPGGDYGYTF.